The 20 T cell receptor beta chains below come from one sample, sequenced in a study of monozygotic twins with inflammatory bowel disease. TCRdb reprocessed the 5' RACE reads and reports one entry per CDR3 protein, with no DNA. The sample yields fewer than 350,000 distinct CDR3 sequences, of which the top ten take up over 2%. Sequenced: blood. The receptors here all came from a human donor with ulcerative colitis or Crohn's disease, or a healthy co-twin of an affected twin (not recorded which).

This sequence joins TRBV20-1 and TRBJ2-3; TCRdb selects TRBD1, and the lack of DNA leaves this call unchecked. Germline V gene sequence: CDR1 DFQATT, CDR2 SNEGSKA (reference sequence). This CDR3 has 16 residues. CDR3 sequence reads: CSASPPRRASKDTQYF.

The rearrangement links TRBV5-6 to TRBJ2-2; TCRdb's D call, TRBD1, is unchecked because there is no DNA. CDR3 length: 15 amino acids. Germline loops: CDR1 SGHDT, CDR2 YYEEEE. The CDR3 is CASSLILGGLGELFF. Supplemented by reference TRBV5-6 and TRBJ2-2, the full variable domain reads DAGVTQSPTHLIKTRGQQVTLRCSPKSGHDTVSWYQQALGQGPQFIFQYYEEEERQRGNFPDRFSGHQFPNYSSELNVNALLLGDSALYLCASSLILGGLGELFFGEGSRLTVL.

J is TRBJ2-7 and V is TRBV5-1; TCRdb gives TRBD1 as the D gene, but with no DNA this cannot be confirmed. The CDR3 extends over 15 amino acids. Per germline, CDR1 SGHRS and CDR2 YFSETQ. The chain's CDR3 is CASSPSTGGNYEQYF.

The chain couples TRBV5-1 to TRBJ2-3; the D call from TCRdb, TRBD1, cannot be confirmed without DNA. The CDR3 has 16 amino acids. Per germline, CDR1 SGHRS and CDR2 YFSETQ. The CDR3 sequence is CASSSSGGLRTDTQYF.

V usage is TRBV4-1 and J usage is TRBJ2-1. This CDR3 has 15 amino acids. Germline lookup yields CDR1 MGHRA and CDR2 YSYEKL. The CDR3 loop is CASSQASPVAYEQFF.

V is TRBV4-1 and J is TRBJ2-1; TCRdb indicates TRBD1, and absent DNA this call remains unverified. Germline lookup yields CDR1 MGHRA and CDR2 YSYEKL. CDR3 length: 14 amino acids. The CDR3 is CASSQYGNYNEQFF.

CDR3: CASSEISGGFYEQYF. The genes are TRBV5-1 and TRBJ2-7; TCRdb's D call of TRBD2 is untestable without DNA. Germline assignment: CDR1 SGHRS and CDR2 YFSETQ. The CDR3 is 15 residues long.

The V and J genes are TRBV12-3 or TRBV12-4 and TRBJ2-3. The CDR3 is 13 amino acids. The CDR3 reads CAGRGSRSDTQYF.

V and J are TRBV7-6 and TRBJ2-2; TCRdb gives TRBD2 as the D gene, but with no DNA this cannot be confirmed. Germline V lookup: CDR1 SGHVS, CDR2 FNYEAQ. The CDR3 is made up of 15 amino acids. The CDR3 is CATHTGLAGTGELFF. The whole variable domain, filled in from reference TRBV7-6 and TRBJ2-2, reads GAGVSQSPRYKVTKRGQDVALRCDPISGHVSLYWYRQALGQGPEFLTYFNYEAQQDKSGLPNDRFSAERPEGSISTLTIQRTEQRDSAMYRCATHTGLAGTGELFFGEGSRLTVL.

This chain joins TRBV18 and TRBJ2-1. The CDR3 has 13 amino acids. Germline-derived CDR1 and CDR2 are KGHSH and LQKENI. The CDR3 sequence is CASSPPSVRQQFF.

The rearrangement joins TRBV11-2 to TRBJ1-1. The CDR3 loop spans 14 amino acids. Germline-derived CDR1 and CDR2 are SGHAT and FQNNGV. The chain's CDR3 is CASRPSGGSTEAFF. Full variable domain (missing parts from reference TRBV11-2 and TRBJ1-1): EAGVAQSPRYKIIEKRQSVAFWCNPISGHATLYWYQQILGQGPKLLIQFQNNGVVDDSQLPKDRFSAERLKGVDSTLKIQPAKLEDSAVYLCASRPSGGSTEAFFGQGTRLTVV.

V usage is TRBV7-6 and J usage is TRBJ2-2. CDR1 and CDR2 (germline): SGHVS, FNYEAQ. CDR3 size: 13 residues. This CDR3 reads CDSSRSYTGELFF.

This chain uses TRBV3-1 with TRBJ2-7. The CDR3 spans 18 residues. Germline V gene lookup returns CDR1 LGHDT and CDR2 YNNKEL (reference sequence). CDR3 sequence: CASSQDSWTSGQAYEQYF.

The CDR3 sequence is CASREGYTQYF. The V and J genes are TRBV6-5 and TRBJ2-3. Germline CDR1 MNHEY, CDR2 SVGAGI. The CDR3 has 11 residues.

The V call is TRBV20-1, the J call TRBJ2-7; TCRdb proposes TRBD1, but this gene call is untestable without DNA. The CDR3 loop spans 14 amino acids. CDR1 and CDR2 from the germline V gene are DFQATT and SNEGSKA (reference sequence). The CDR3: CSARSPSGGYEQYF.

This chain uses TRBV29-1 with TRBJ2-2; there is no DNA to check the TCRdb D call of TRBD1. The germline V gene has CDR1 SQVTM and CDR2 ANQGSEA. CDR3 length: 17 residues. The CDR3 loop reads CSVEDLGGGKNTGELFF.

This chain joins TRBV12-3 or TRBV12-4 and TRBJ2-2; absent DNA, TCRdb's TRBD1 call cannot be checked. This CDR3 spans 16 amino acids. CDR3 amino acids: CASSLWMIGGTGELFF.

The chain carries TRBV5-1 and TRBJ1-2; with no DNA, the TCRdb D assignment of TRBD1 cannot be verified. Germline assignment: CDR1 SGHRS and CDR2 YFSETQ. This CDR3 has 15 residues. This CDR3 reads CASSLLQGIVSGYTF.

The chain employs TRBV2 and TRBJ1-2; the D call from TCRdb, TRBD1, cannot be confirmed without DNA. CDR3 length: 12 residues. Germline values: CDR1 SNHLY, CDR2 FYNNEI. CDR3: CASWGQGEGYTF. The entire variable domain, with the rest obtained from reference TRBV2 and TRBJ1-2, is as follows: EPEVTQTPSHQVTQMGQEVILRCVPISNHLYFYWYRQILGQKVEFLVSFYNNEISEKSEIFDDQFSVERPDGSNFTLKIRSTKLEDSAMYFCASWGQGEGYTFGSGTRLTVV.

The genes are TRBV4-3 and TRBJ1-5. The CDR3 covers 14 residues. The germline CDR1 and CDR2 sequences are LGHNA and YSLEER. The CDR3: CASSQGLSNQPRHF.